The present TCR beta chain was sequenced within a study of OX40 agonist ivuxolimab in advanced cancers. CDR3 length: 15 amino acids. Germline V gene lookup returns CDR1 SGHTA and CDR2 FQGNSA. The V end was cut by 3 bases, the J end by 4 bases, with 15 bases between. Sequencing used immunoSEQ multiplex PCR; TCRdb keeps in-frame clones, though not all of them. The profile shows around 55,000 clones, around 88% of them singletons. The TCR sequence derives from an adult with an advanced solid tumor such as melanoma, head and neck, liver or kidney cancer. The chain uses TRBV7-2 and TRBJ1-1; tentative D call: TRBD1 (5 bases). The source material was CD4+ or CD8+ T cells sorted from blood, sampled in a trial of the OX40 agonist ivuxolimab. This CDR3 is CASSFGDPAFTEAFF. The CDR3 nucleotides are TGTGCCAGCAGCTTTGGGGACCCCGCGTTCACTGAAGCTTTCTTT.